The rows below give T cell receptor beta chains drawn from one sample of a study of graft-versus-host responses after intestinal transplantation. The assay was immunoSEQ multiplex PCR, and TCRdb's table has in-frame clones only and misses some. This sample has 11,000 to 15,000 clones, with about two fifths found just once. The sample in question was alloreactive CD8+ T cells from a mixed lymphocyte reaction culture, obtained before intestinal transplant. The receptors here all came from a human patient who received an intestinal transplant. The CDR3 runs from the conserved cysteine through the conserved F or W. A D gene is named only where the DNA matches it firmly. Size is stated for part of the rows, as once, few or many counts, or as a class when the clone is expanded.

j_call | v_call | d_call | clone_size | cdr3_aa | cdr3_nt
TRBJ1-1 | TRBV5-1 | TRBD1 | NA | CASSGGTGPTEAFF | TGCGCCAGCAGCGGGGGGACAGGACCCACTGAAGCTTTCTTT
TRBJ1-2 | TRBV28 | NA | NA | CASSLADGYTF | TGTGCCAGCAGTTTGGCGGATGGCTACACCTTC
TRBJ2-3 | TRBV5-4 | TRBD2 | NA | CASSSGTTYYGGADTQYF | TGTGCCAGCAGCTCCGGGACTACGTACTACGGGGGGGCAGATACGCAGTATTTT
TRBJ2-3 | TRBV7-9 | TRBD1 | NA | CASSLDRGRTDTQYF | TGTGCCAGCAGCTTAGACAGGGGGCGCACAGATACGCAGTATTTT
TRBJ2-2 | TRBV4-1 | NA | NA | CASSQGHSWAGGELFF | TGCGCCAGCAGCCAAGGTCACAGCTGGGCGGGCGGGGAGCTGTTTTTT
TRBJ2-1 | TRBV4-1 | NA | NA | CASRPLSGSSYNEQFF | TGCGCCAGCAGGCCCCTCAGCGGTAGCTCCTACAATGAGCAGTTCTTC
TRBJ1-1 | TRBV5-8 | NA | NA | CASSLVVNTEAFF | TGTGCCAGCAGCTTGGTAGTGAACACTGAAGCTTTCTTT
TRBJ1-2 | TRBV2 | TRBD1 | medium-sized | CASPTGGGYTF | TGTGCCAGTCCAACAGGGGGGGGCTACACCTTC
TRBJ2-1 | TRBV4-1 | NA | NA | CASSQEGYAGPASEQFF | TGCGCCAGCAGCCAAGAGGGATACGCGGGACCGGCGTCTGAGCAGTTCTTC
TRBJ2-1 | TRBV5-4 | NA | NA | CAIHGGARRDEQFF | TGTGCCATCCATGGGGGGGCTCGTAGGGATGAGCAGTTCTTC
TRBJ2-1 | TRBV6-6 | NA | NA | CASSYSYRNEQFF | TGTGCCAGCAGTTACTCATATCGGAATGAGCAGTTCTTC
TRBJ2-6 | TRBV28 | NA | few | CASIETSGSGANVLTF | TGTGCCAGCATCGAAACCTCGGGCTCTGGGGCCAACGTCCTGACTTTC
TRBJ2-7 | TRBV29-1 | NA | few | CSVIGQRYEQYF | TGCAGCGTTATTGGACAGCGCTACGAGCAGTACTTC
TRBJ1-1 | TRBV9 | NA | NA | CASSVGRGTEAFF | TGTGCCAGCAGCGTAGGGAGGGGAACTGAAGCTTTCTTT